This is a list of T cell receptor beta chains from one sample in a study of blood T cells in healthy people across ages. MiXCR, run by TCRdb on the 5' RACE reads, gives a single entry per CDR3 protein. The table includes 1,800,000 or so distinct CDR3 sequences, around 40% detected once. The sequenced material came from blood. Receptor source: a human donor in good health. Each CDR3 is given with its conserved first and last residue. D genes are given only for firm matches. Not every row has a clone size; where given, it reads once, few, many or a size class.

DNA: TGCAGTGCTAGAGATATCGGGACAGTCCTAAGCTACACCTTC; CDR3: CSARDIGTVLSYTF; J: TRBJ1-2; size: -; D: TRBD1; V: TRBV20-1
DNA: TGTGCCATCAAGGGTAGTGTTTTAGAGACCCAGTACTTC; CDR3: CAIKGSVLETQYF; J: TRBJ2-5; size: -; D: -; V: TRBV10-3
DNA: TGTGCCAGCAGTGCGGAGGGGCCTAGCGAAAAACTGTTTTTT; CDR3: CASSAEGPSEKLFF; J: TRBJ1-4; size: -; D: -; V: TRBV2
DNA: TGTGCCAGCAGTTACGGAATCGCCTACGGCTACACCTTC; CDR3: CASSYGIAYGYTF; J: TRBJ1-2; size: few; D: -; V: TRBV6-5
DNA: TGTGCCAGCAGCCCGCGAGGCGATCAGGGGCAGTACTTC; CDR3: CASSPRGDQGQYF; J: TRBJ2-7; size: few; D: -; V: TRBV7-2
DNA: TGTGCCAGCAGCTCATTAGCACGATCTAGCACAGATACGCAGTATTTT; CDR3: CASSSLARSSTDTQYF; J: TRBJ2-3; size: few; D: -; V: TRBV7-9
DNA: TGCAGTGCTAAAACCTCGGGCCAATCCAATTCACCCCTCCACTTT; CDR3: CSAKTSGQSNSPLHF; J: TRBJ1-6; size: -; D: -; V: TRBV20-1
DNA: TGTGCCAGCAGCGCAGGGACGGCGAGTGAGAATACGCAGTATTTT; CDR3: CASSAGTASENTQYF; J: TRBJ2-3; size: few; D: -; V: TRBV9
DNA: TGTGCCAGCAGCTTTAGTGGGGGACATGAAAAACCGTTTTTT; CDR3: CASSFSGGHEKPFF; J: TRBJ1-4; size: -; D: -; V: TRBV7-2
DNA: TGCAGCCCAAGGGCTAGCACAGATACGCAGTATTTT; CDR3: CSPRASTDTQYF; J: TRBJ2-3; size: once; D: -; V: TRBV29-1
DNA: TGTGCCAGCAGCTTTTCCAGGGTTGGTGGCAATGAGCAGTTCTTC; CDR3: CASSFSRVGGNEQFF; J: TRBJ2-1; size: -; D: -; V: TRBV7-2
DNA: TGTGCCAGCAGCTTAGTTAGAAGACGCGGGGCGAATGGGCAGTTCTTC; CDR3: CASSLVRRRGANGQFF; J: TRBJ2-1; size: -; D: -; V: TRBV7-2
DNA: TGTGCCAGCAGTCAACATCAGGGGGCACGGCAGCCCCAGCATTTT; CDR3: CASSQHQGARQPQHF; J: TRBJ1-5; size: -; D: TRBD1; V: TRBV28
DNA: TGCAGTGCGACCGGGACAGAGTATGGCTACACCTTC; CDR3: CSATGTEYGYTF; J: TRBJ1-2; size: few; D: TRBD1; V: TRBV20-1
DNA: TGTGCCAGCAGCCAAGATCCATCCGGGGAGCTGTTTTTT; CDR3: CASSQDPSGELFF; J: TRBJ2-2; size: -; D: -; V: TRBV4-2
DNA: TGCGCCAGCAGCCCGGAGGGTGTCGGGGAGACCCAGTACTTC; CDR3: CASSPEGVGETQYF; J: TRBJ2-5; size: many; D: -; V: TRBV4-1
DNA: TGTGCCAGCAGTTACCCTAGCGGGGGAGGGGAGGGGAGCTCCCACAATGAGCAGTTCTTC; CDR3: CASSYPSGGGEGSSHNEQFF; J: TRBJ2-1; size: few; D: TRBD2; V: TRBV6-2/TRBV6-3
DNA: TGTGCCAGCGCCACAAGCGACTCCTACGAGCAGTACTTC; CDR3: CASATSDSYEQYF; J: TRBJ2-7; size: -; D: -; V: TRBV12-3/TRBV12-4
DNA: TGCAGTGCTGGAGGTCACCGGGACAGGACGAGTAATGAGCAGTTCTTC; CDR3: CSAGGHRDRTSNEQFF; J: TRBJ2-1; size: -; D: TRBD1; V: TRBV20-1
DNA: TGTGCCAGCAAACGGGGGCCTAACTATGGCTACACCTTC; CDR3: CASKRGPNYGYTF; J: TRBJ1-2; size: few; D: -; V: TRBV2
DNA: TGCAGCACCCGCCGGGACAGGGCGTCGGGTGAGCAGTTCTTC; CDR3: CSTRRDRASGEQFF; J: TRBJ2-1; size: many; D: TRBD1; V: TRBV29-1
DNA: TGTGCCAGCAGCGCAATCAGTGGTGAAAAACTGTTTTTT; CDR3: CASSAISGEKLFF; J: TRBJ1-4; size: -; D: -; V: TRBV7-9
DNA: TGTGCCAGCAGTGAACGTTGGGACGAGCAGTACTTC; CDR3: CASSERWDEQYF; J: TRBJ2-7; size: -; D: -; V: TRBV2
DNA: TGTGCCAGCAGTCCCTGGGCGTCAGGAGATACGCAGTATTTT; CDR3: CASSPWASGDTQYF; J: TRBJ2-3; size: -; D: -; V: TRBV6-5
DNA: TGTGCCAGCAGCGTAAACAGGGGAGGGACCCAGTACTTC; CDR3: CASSVNRGGTQYF; J: TRBJ2-5; size: few; D: -; V: TRBV9
DNA: TGTGCCAGCAGCTGGACAGCTTACGAGCAGTACTTC; CDR3: CASSWTAYEQYF; J: TRBJ2-7; size: -; D: -; V: TRBV5-6
DNA: TGTGCCAGCAACGGGGGTATCTCCTACGAGCAGTACTTC; CDR3: CASNGGISYEQYF; J: TRBJ2-7; size: -; D: -; V: TRBV12-3/TRBV12-4
DNA: TGTGCCAGCAACGAGAGGGGGCGTCTTGAGCAGTTCTTC; CDR3: CASNERGRLEQFF; J: TRBJ2-1; size: -; D: TRBD1; V: TRBV7-8
DNA: TGTGCCACCAGTAGTGGACTAGCTTACGAGACCCAGTACTTC; CDR3: CATSSGLAYETQYF; J: TRBJ2-5; size: -; D: TRBD2; V: TRBV15
DNA: TGTGCCAGCAGCTTAACCACCGGGGAGCGGTTTTTT; CDR3: CASSLTTGERFF; J: TRBJ2-2; size: once; D: -; V: TRBV7-6
DNA: TGTGCCAGCAGCGTAGACGGCAGGTCCTCAATAAACTATGGCTACACCTTC; CDR3: CASSVDGRSSINYGYTF; J: TRBJ1-2; size: -; D: -; V: TRBV9
DNA: TGTGCCAGCAGCCCCGGGGTCCGGGGGGAAAAACTGTTTTTT; CDR3: CASSPGVRGEKLFF; J: TRBJ1-4; size: few; D: -; V: TRBV9
DNA: TGTGCCAGCAGGACAGGGGGCTTAACAGATACGCAGTATTTT; CDR3: CASRTGGLTDTQYF; J: TRBJ2-3; size: -; D: TRBD1; V: TRBV28
DNA: TGCAGCGCTGACCCCGGGGACACCACCTACGAGCAGTACTTC; CDR3: CSADPGDTTYEQYF; J: TRBJ2-7; size: -; D: -; V: TRBV29-1
DNA: TGTGCCAGCAGTTGGGGACAGGAAGCTGAAGCTTTCTTT; CDR3: CASSWGQEAEAFF; J: TRBJ1-1; size: -; D: TRBD1; V: TRBV6-5
DNA: TGTGCCAGCAGCGTAGATCTGAGGGGACCAGGGACAGATACGCAGTATTTT; CDR3: CASSVDLRGPGTDTQYF; J: TRBJ2-3; size: few; D: -; V: TRBV9
DNA: TGTGCCAGCAGCCTTAACGACAGAGAGACCCAGTACTTC; CDR3: CASSLNDRETQYF; J: TRBJ2-5; size: -; D: -; V: TRBV7-2
DNA: TGTGCCATCAGGGAATCGACAGTGACTGAAGCTTTCTTT; CDR3: CAIRESTVTEAFF; J: TRBJ1-1; size: few; D: -; V: TRBV10-3
DNA: TGCAGCGTTGTCGGGTTATCTGGGGCCAACGTCCTGACTTTC; CDR3: CSVVGLSGANVLTF; J: TRBJ2-6; size: many; D: -; V: TRBV29-1
DNA: TGCGCCAGCAGCGACCGGGTCCGATACAATGAGCAGTTCTTC; CDR3: CASSDRVRYNEQFF; J: TRBJ2-1; size: -; D: -; V: TRBV5-1
DNA: TGTGCCAGCAGCGTACTAGTGACCCAGTACTTC; CDR3: CASSVLVTQYF; J: TRBJ2-5; size: -; D: -; V: TRBV11-2
DNA: TGCAGCGCCTCGGGGGGGCGAGATACGCAGTATTTT; CDR3: CSASGGRDTQYF; J: TRBJ2-3; size: -; D: TRBD2; V: TRBV29-1
DNA: TGTGCCAGCCAGTTGGGGTTTGATGGCTACACCTTC; CDR3: CASQLGFDGYTF; J: TRBJ1-2; size: -; D: -; V: TRBV2
DNA: TGTGCCAGCAGCCATGGGGACGACATTCAGTACTTC; CDR3: CASSHGDDIQYF; J: TRBJ2-4; size: -; D: -; V: TRBV3-1
DNA: TGTGCCACCAGCTCGGCCCCTGTACTCCGCTACGATGGCTACACCTTC; CDR3: CATSSAPVLRYDGYTF; J: TRBJ1-2; size: -; D: -; V: TRBV15
DNA: TGTGCCAGCAGTTCGAACCGGGACAGAACAGATACGCAGTATTTT; CDR3: CASSSNRDRTDTQYF; J: TRBJ2-3; size: -; D: TRBD1; V: TRBV12-3/TRBV12-4
DNA: TGTGCCAGCTCACCAACACGGGGTAACGTGGCTGCAGATACGCAGTATTTT; CDR3: CASSPTRGNVAADTQYF; J: TRBJ2-3; size: -; D: -; V: TRBV18
DNA: TGCAGTGCTAGCCTGACAGGGCTAACGCAGTATTTT; CDR3: CSASLTGLTQYF; J: TRBJ2-3; size: few; D: TRBD1; V: TRBV20-1
DNA: TGTGCTAGTACCCCGAGGGAGGGGACTGAAGCTTTCTTT; CDR3: CASTPREGTEAFF; J: TRBJ1-1; size: -; D: -; V: TRBV12-5
DNA: TGCAGTGCTCGTAGACGGAACTATGGCTACACCTTC; CDR3: CSARRRNYGYTF; J: TRBJ1-2; size: -; D: -; V: TRBV20-1
DNA: TGTGCCAGCAGCGTGGGGCAGGGAGTCGTAAGTGAGCAGTTCTTC; CDR3: CASSVGQGVVSEQFF; J: TRBJ2-1; size: few; D: -; V: TRBV7-9
DNA: TGTGCCACCTTCCCAGGCAGCATTAACTATGGCTACACCTTC; CDR3: CATFPGSINYGYTF; J: TRBJ1-2; size: few; D: -; V: TRBV6-2/TRBV6-3
DNA: TGCAGCGTCACTCGGGGGGGCGGAGTGTTCTTC; CDR3: CSVTRGGGVFF; J: TRBJ2-1; size: few; D: TRBD2; V: TRBV29-1
DNA: TGTGCCAGCAGCTCAGGGTTTTACGACGAGCAGTACTTC; CDR3: CASSSGFYDEQYF; J: TRBJ2-7; size: -; D: -; V: TRBV11-1
DNA: TGTGCCAGCAGCAAAAGGAGCGGGGACCCCTACGAGCAGTACTTC; CDR3: CASSKRSGDPYEQYF; J: TRBJ2-7; size: -; D: TRBD2; V: TRBV7-8